This TCR beta chain was sequenced during a study of cytomegalovirus exposure and HLA in healthy donors. Remarks on this clone: Its target is unknown.

Study conclusions and caveats: V- and J-gene trimming of TCR beta was linked (in a later analysis) to a missense DCLRE1C variant. A later examination showed that TCR association rates differed by HLA locus, with DRB1 most and HLA-C fewest. One later analysis reportedly identified an Asian-associated ancestry cluster that showed fewer N-insertions than the approximately 710-donor mean.

V trimming: 3 bases; J trimming: 1 base; junction bases outside the gene matches: 11. The CDR3 spans 17 residues. The germline CDR1 and CDR2 sequences are MDHEN and SYDVKM. Both 60 Vbeta primers and 13 Jbeta primers went into the PCR. Assay used: immunoSEQ multiplex PCR; TCRdb lists only in-frame clones, some missing. The sample consists of over 150,000 clones, roughly 79% of them appearing once. The specimen was PBMCs. J is TRBJ1-1 and V is TRBV28, with 7 bases lining up with TRBD1. This clonotype was obtained from a woman in her fifties or sixties in good health and CMV-seronegative. CDR3 residues: CASSFFPTRDRNTEAFF. The CDR3, as DNA: TGTGCCAGCAGTTTTTTTCCCACCCGGGACAGGAACACTGAAGCTTTCTTT.